These 31 T cell receptor beta chains were sequenced from one sample in a study of shared clonotypes between healthy human individuals. Selected positively for CCR7 and CD45RO-negative, naive CD8 cells excluded terminally differentiated effector memory CD45RA+ cells. Sequencing was performed with immunoSEQ multiplex PCR; in TCRdb, only in-frame clones are kept and a portion is missing. Altogether about 2,200,000 clones are present, more than 85% being singletons, with the ten largest covering under 2%. Sequenced input: naive CD8+ T cells from PBMCs. The receptors derive from a man aged 18 to 30 in good health. Some clones in this sample may be carry-over from other donors' samples.

V gene TRBV7-2 combines with J gene TRBJ2-7; D may be TRBD2 (6 bases). The CDR3 runs 18 residues. Germline loops: CDR1 SGHTA, CDR2 FQGNSA. With 1 base removed from V and 5 bases from J, the gap between germline ends came to 24 bases. CDR3 loop: CASSLEMGGPAGFHEQYF. The DNA for the CDR3 is TGTGCCAGCAGCTTAGAAATGGGGGGACCGGCAGGGTTCCACGAGCAGTACTTC.

Worth noting for this clone: This same CDR3 is encoded by further DNA sequences in the sample. The V and J genes are TRBV7-9 and TRBJ1-1; perhaps TRBD1 as D (5 bases). Trimming left V 3 bases short and J 8 bases short, with 7 bases between. Germline CDR1 reads SEHNR; CDR2 reads FQNEAQ (reference sequence). The CDR3 is 11 residues long. The CDR3 loop reads CASSFGQEAFF. The CDR3 nucleotides are TGTGCCAGCAGCTTTGGACAAGAAGCTTTCTTT.

The chain uses TRBV2 and TRBJ1-1, with a possible D match to TRBD1 (6 bases). V shed 6 bases and J shed 5 bases, with 13 bases lying between them. The CDR3 has 13 residues. From germline, CDR1 is SNHLY and CDR2 FYNNEI. CDR3 DNA: TGTGCCAGCAGACCAGGGGTGGATACTGAAGCTTTCTTT. Residues: CASRPGVDTEAFF.

This sequence joins TRBV5-1 and TRBJ2-1, with 13 bases lining up with TRBD2. CDR1 and CDR2 (germline): SGHRS, YFSETQ. V was clipped by 4 bases and J by 5 bases; unmatched bases: 6. This CDR3 contains 16 residues. CDR3: CASSMWTSGRHNEQFF. CDR3 DNA: TGCGCCAGCAGCATGTGGACTAGCGGGAGACACAATGAGCAGTTCTTC.

Only one count was recorded for this clone. The V gene is TRBV7-3, the J gene TRBJ2-3; 7 bases are a match to TRBD2. V lost 1 base to trimming and J lost 0 bases; unmatched junction nucleotides: 7. Germline lookup yields CDR1 SGHTA and CDR2 FQGTGA. The CDR3 sequence is 17 residues long. The CDR3 DNA reads TGTGCCAGCAGCTTAAGTCCTAGCGGAATTAGCACAGATACGCAGTATTTT. It is translated as CASSLSPSGISTDTQYF. Using reference TRBV7-3 and TRBJ2-3 for the parts outside the CDR3, the full variable domain is GAGVSQTPSNKVTEKGKYVELRCDPISGHTALYWYRQSLGQGPEFLIYFQGTGAADDSGLPNDRFFAVRPEGSVSTLKIQRTERGDSAVYLCASSLSPSGISTDTQYFGPGTRLTVL.

The V and J genes are TRBV7-9 and TRBJ2-5, with 12 bases that match TRBD2. V trimming: 4 bases; J trimming: 1 base; junction bases outside the gene matches: 10. Germline CDR1 reads SEHNR; CDR2 reads FQNEAQ (reference sequence). This CDR3 is built from 18 residues. Here the CDR3 DNA reads TGTGCCAGCAGCTCCCGCGGTGGGACTAGCGGGTTCCAAGAGACCCAGTACTTC. Translated, it gives CASSSRGGTSGFQETQYF.

On this clone: Other DNA sequences from this sample encode an identical CDR3 as well. V usage is TRBV6-5 and J usage is TRBJ1-1; D is possibly TRBD1 (5 bases). This CDR3 comprises 14 residues. Per the germline V gene, CDR1 is MNHEY and CDR2 is SVGAGI. V was trimmed by 0 bases and J by 5 bases, leaving 10 bases between them. The CDR3, as DNA: TGTGCCAGCAGTTACTCCGAGGGGTATACTGAAGCTTTCTTT. Protein: CASSYSEGYTEAFF.

The rearrangement links TRBV9 to TRBJ2-1, with 10 bases that match TRBD2. V lost 3 bases to trimming and J lost 6 bases; unmatched junction nucleotides: 6. Germline V gene sequence: CDR1 SGDLS, CDR2 YYNGEE. This CDR3 is built from 15 residues. The CDR3 DNA sequence: TGTGCCAGCAGCGAGCTAGCGGGAGAGGTCAATGAGCAGTTCTTC. Translation: CASSELAGEVNEQFF.

The chain has TRBV27 and TRBJ2-3; TRBD1 matches 9 bases. The CDR3 has 15 amino acids. Germline V gives CDR1 MNHEY, CDR2 SMNVEV (reference sequence). V lost 6 bases to trimming and J lost 3 bases; unmatched junction nucleotides: 7. CDR3 in amino acids: CASRKDRGETDTQYF. The CDR3 nucleotides read TGTGCCAGCAGGAAAGACAGGGGGGAGACAGATACGCAGTATTTT.

V usage is TRBV4-3 and J usage is TRBJ2-7, with 10 bases lining up with TRBD1. Germline V lookup: CDR1 LGHNA, CDR2 YSLEER. Trimming took 4 bases from V and 0 from J; bases not matched to a gene: 3. The CDR3 is made up of 15 amino acids. The CDR3 reads CASSLGQGNSYEQYF. The DNA for the CDR3 is TGCGCCAGCAGCCTGGGACAGGGGAACTCCTACGAGCAGTACTTC.

The chain employs TRBV25-1 and TRBJ2-2; 10 bases are a match to TRBD1. The CDR3 spans 17 residues. The germline V gene has CDR1 MGHDK and CDR2 SYGVNS. Trimming at V came to 1 base and at J to 2 bases, leaving 4 bases not matched to a gene. CDR3 sequence reads: CASSEWGQGRNTGELFF. The CDR3 DNA reads as TGTGCCAGCAGTGAATGGGGACAGGGGCGAAACACCGGGGAGCTGTTTTTT.

As for this clone: Its ends do not fully match the called genes, so a read error is possible. The chain couples TRBV6-1 to TRBJ1-1; D uncertain. Per the germline V gene, CDR1 is MNHNS and CDR2 is SASEGT. CDR3 length: 9 amino acids. The CDR3 region has the DNA TGTGCCAGCACTCGCGGAGGTCCATTT. Translating gives CASTRGGPF.

The rearrangement uses TRBV28 and TRBJ1-1; 7 bases line up with TRBD1. In germline, CDR1 is MDHEN, CDR2 SYDVKM. The CDR3 is 14 amino acids. The junction had 10 bases not matched to a gene; V was cut back by 6 bases and J by 6 bases. This CDR3 is CASSYRGPYPEAFF. Here the CDR3 DNA reads TGTGCCAGCAGCTACAGGGGCCCTTACCCTGAAGCTTTCTTT.

J is TRBJ1-4 and V is TRBV7-9; tentatively, D is TRBD1 (5 bases). The CDR3 runs 14 residues. Trimming stripped 5 bases from V and 8 bases from J, with 15 bases between. CDR1 and CDR2 from the germline V gene are SEHNR and FQNEAQ (reference sequence). DNA for the CDR3: TGTGCCAGCAGCCACGGTCGTCAGGGAGAAAAACTGTTTTTT. Protein sequence: CASSHGRQGEKLFF. The whole variable domain, remainder taken from reference TRBV7-9 and TRBJ1-4, is DTGVSQNPRHKITKRGQNVTFRCDPISEHNRLYWYRQTLGQGPEFLTYFQNEAQLEKSRLLSDRFSAERPKGSFSTLEIQRTEQGDSAMYLCASSHGRQGEKLFFGSGTQLSVL.

This clone appeared a single time. The V and J genes are TRBV7-8 and TRBJ2-5, with D possibly TRBD1 on 5 matching bases. The germline gives CDR1 SGHVS, CDR2 FQNEAQ. This CDR3 is built from 14 residues. Trimming stripped 4 bases from V and 5 bases from J, with 14 bases between. The CDR3 region has the DNA TGTGCCAGCAGCTCGAGAGACTCAGGGGAGACCCAGTACTTC. Its translation: CASSSRDSGETQYF. Based on the CDR3 plus reference TRBV7-8 and TRBJ2-5, the full variable domain is GAGVSQSPRYKVAKRGQDVALRCDPISGHVSLFWYQQALGQGPEFLTYFQNEAQLDKSGLPSDRFFAERPEGSVSTLKIQRTQQEDSAVYLCASSSRDSGETQYFGPGTRLLVL.

The rearrangement uses TRBV29-1 and TRBJ2-1, with 8 bases matching TRBD2. The CDR3 covers 14 residues. Germline V gene lookup returns CDR1 SQVTM and CDR2 ANQGSEA. V shed 4 bases, J shed 3 bases, and the junction held 5 bases outside the gene matches. CDR3 bases: TGCAGCGTTGCAGCGGGAGAAGTCTACAATGAGCAGTTCTTC. As protein: CSVAAGEVYNEQFF.

The chain combines TRBV19 with TRBJ2-3, with 12 bases that match TRBD2. The CDR3 extends over 17 amino acids. CDR1 and CDR2 (germline): LNHDA, SQIVND (reference sequence). V was clipped by 4 bases and J by 1 base; unmatched bases: 6. The CDR3 region has the DNA TGTGCCAGTAGTACCGCCCGACTAGCGGGAGGCACAGATACGCAGTATTTT. Its translation is CASSTARLAGGTDTQYF.

This clone was observed once. The rearrangement links TRBV9 to TRBJ2-7; TRBD1 or TRBD2 may be the D gene (7 bases each). CDR3 length equals 15 residues. Trimming removed 0 bases at V and 2 bases at J, with 12 bases between. The germline gives CDR1 SGDLS, CDR2 YYNGEE. The CDR3 region has the DNA TGTGCCAGCAGCGTAGGGACAGGACTAGCCTACGAGCAGTACTTC. It translates to CASSVGTGLAYEQYF.

The V call is TRBV28, the J call TRBJ1-1; the D gene is possibly TRBD1 (6 bases). CDR1 MDHEN and CDR2 SYDVKM come from the germline V gene. The CDR3 length is 15 residues. V was pared by 3 bases and J by 0 bases, with 11 bases between. The CDR3 DNA sequence: TGTGCCAGCAGTTTTCGTGGGGGCATGAACACTGAAGCTTTCTTT. Protein product: CASSFRGGMNTEAFF.

V gene TRBV7-9 combines with J gene TRBJ2-1, with TRBD2 matching 9 bases. Trimming cost V 3 bases and J 7 bases; bases outside gene matches: 4. The germline V gene encodes CDR1 SEHNR and CDR2 FQNEAQ (reference sequence). The CDR3 runs to 14 residues. CDR3 nucleotides: TGTGCCAGCAGCTTTAGCGGGAGCGTGAATGAGCAGTTCTTC. This translates into CASSFSGSVNEQFF.

The chain has TRBV9 and TRBJ2-2, with TRBD2 as a possible D gene (6 bases). This CDR3 comprises 17 residues. Germline values: CDR1 SGDLS, CDR2 YYNGEE. Trimming cost V 0 bases and J 3 bases, with 15 bases left between them. The CDR3 DNA is TGTGCCAGCAGCGTAGAAATCGGGCGGGGCTACACCGGGGAGCTGTTTTTT. Translating it yields CASSVEIGRGYTGELFF.

This clone was seen once. V and J are TRBV7-9 and TRBJ2-7, with 9 nucleotides matching TRBD2. Germline values: CDR1 SEHNR, CDR2 FQNEAQ (reference sequence). Trimming cost V 1 base and J 5 bases; bases outside gene matches: 9. There are 16 residues in the CDR3. The CDR3 coding sequence is TGTGCCAGCAGCTTAGTCTGGGGCGGGAGGGCCCACGAGCAGTACTTC. It specifies CASSLVWGGRAHEQYF.

J is TRBJ1-2 and V is TRBV4-1; tentative D call: TRBD1 (5 bases). Germline-derived CDR1 and CDR2 are MGHRA and YSYEKL. V was cut by 1 base and J by 4 bases, with 13 bases left in between. The CDR3 loop spans 15 amino acids. In DNA form, the CDR3 reads TGCGCCAGCAGCCAAGGGTCAGGGTCTAGCTATGGCTACACCTTC. Protein product: CASSQGSGSSYGYTF.

The CDR3 DNA reads TGTGCCAGCAGCCCTCCCCTGGGACAGACTTCGTACAATGAGCAGTTCTTC. Its protein is CASSPPLGQTSYNEQFF. The rearrangement links TRBV7-9 to TRBJ2-1, with 7 bases matching TRBD1. Germline CDR1 and CDR2: SEHNR and FQNEAQ (reference sequence). With 5 bases clipped from V and 4 bases from J, the junction kept 14 bases outside the gene matches. CDR3 length: 17 amino acids.

Worth noting for this clone: Within the sample, other DNA sequences also encode this same CDR3. The V call is TRBV9, the J call TRBJ2-7; maybe TRBD2 (5 bases). Per the germline V gene, CDR1 is SGDLS and CDR2 is YYNGEE. Trimming removed 0 bases at V and 1 base at J, with 11 bases between. The CDR3 runs to 15 residues. For the CDR3, the DNA is TGTGCCAGCAGCGTAGAGGCGGGTGGGTCCTACGAGCAGTACTTC. This encodes CASSVEAGGSYEQYF.

The chain is built from TRBV5-1 and TRBJ2-1, with 9 nucleotides matching TRBD1. Looked up from germline, CDR1 is SGHRS and CDR2 is YFSETQ. The V and J ends lost 4 bases and 7 bases, in that order; junction bases with no gene match: 12. The CDR3 contains 16 residues. The CDR3 DNA is TGCGCCAGCAGCCATTATCTCGGGACAGGGTTGAATGAGCAGTTCTTC. Its protein is CASSHYLGTGLNEQFF.

The rearrangement uses TRBV28 and TRBJ1-3, with no clear D. The CDR3 covers 14 residues. Trimming left V 3 bases short and J 2 bases short, with 8 bases between. Germline assignment: CDR1 MDHEN and CDR2 SYDVKM. CDR3 in amino acids: CASSFTRTGNTIYF. In nucleotides, the CDR3 is TGTGCCAGCAGTTTTACGAGGACTGGAAACACCATATATTTT.

The rearrangement joins TRBV7-8 to TRBJ2-7; a possible D gene is TRBD2 (6 bases). Trimming took off 4 bases at V and 6 bases at J, with 7 bases between the two ends. The germline gives CDR1 SGHVS, CDR2 FQNEAQ. This CDR3 has 11 residues. The CDR3 region is CASSWGGEQYF. CDR3 nucleotides: TGTGCCAGCAGCTGGGGAGGCGAGCAGTACTTC.

The chain combines TRBV15 with TRBJ2-2; D perhaps matches TRBD1 (5 bases). The CDR3 has 17 residues. The V gene lost 0 bases and the J gene lost 4 bases, with 15 bases spanning the gap. Germline values: CDR1 LNHNV, CDR2 YYDKDF (reference sequence). The CDR3 loop is CATSRDRDWGPTGELFF. The CDR3 nucleotides read TGTGCCACCAGCAGAGATAGGGATTGGGGCCCCACCGGGGAGCTGTTTTTT.

This clone has a single count. The V gene is TRBV15, the J gene TRBJ2-7, with D tentatively TRBD1 (5 bases). CDR3 length: 15 amino acids. CDR1 LNHNV and CDR2 YYDKDF come from the germline V gene (reference sequence). Trimming pared 5 bases from V and 7 bases from J, leaving 21 bases between. The CDR3 here is CATSPDPGQGWEQYF. CDR3 nucleotides: TGTGCCACCAGCCCCGACCCCGGGCAGGGATGGGAGCAGTACTTC.

J is TRBJ1-1 and V is TRBV28; the D is unclear. Germline V CDR1 and CDR2: MDHEN, SYDVKM. The CDR3 spans 14 residues. V lost 6 bases and J lost 5, with 16 bases in between. This chain's CDR3 is CASSLARAGTEAFF. The CDR3 nucleotides are TGTGCCAGCAGCCTCGCACGAGCTGGTACTGAAGCTTTCTTT.